This T cell receptor beta chain was identified in a study of shared clonotypes between healthy human individuals. Losses at the gene ends were 3 bases for V and 7 bases for J; bases not matched to a gene: 11. The CDR3 runs 16 residues. Germline V gives CDR1 SGHTS, CDR2 YDEGEE. The assay used deep level. Generated by immunoSEQ multiplex PCR, the TCRdb table keeps only in-frame clones and is missing some. Of some 490,000 clones listed, almost 80% were seen once; the top ten hold around 12%. The rearrangement uses TRBV5-8 and TRBJ1-4, with TRBD1 identical over 8 bases. The TCR originated in a woman aged 40-49 years in good health. Some clones in this sample may be carry-over from other donors' samples. The sample taken for sequencing was PBMCs. CDR3: CASSWTGPPGREKLFF. CDR3 coding DNA: TGTGCCAGCAGCTGGACAGGGCCTCCCGGGCGTGAAAAACTGTTTTTT.